The rows below give T cell receptor beta chains drawn from one sample of a study of shared clonotypes between healthy human individuals. Repertoires were generated with immunoSEQ multiplex PCR, while TCRdb's copy carries only in-frame clones and drops some. The profile shows approximately 1.9 million clones, roughly 95% of them singletons. Source material: naive CD8+ T cells from PBMCs. The receptors originated from a man in his late teens or twenties in good health. Some clones in this sample may be carry-over from other donors' samples. CDR3s include the opening cysteine and the closing phenylalanine or tryptophan. The order of the fields is CDR3 DNA, CDR3 protein, J gene, D gene, V gene, clone size. D genes are given only for firm matches. Not every row has a clone size; where given, it reads once, few, many or a size class.

TGTGCCAGCAGTTTAAAGCTCCAGAACTCCTACAATGAGCAGTTCTTC,CASSLKLQNSYNEQFF,TRBJ2-1,NA,TRBV27,NA
TGTGCCAGCAGTTTTAAGACAGGTCGCGCCTACACCTTC,CASSFKTGRAYTF,TRBJ1-2,NA,TRBV28,once
TGTGCCAGCGGGGGCCCGGGACAGGGGACAAACACCATATATTTT,CASGGPGQGTNTIYF,TRBJ1-3,TRBD1,TRBV6-6,NA
TGTGCCAGCAGCTCCTTAGCGGGAGGGCCGCACGAGCAGTACTTC,CASSSLAGGPHEQYF,TRBJ2-7,TRBD2,TRBV5-4,NA
TGCGCCAGCAGCCAAGATCCTCGGGACCAAGAGACCCAGTACTTC,CASSQDPRDQETQYF,TRBJ2-5,NA,TRBV4-1,NA
TGTGCCAGCAGCGTTGGAAGGGGGAAGGACACTGAAGCTTTCTTT,CASSVGRGKDTEAFF,TRBJ1-1,NA,TRBV9,few
TGTGCCAGCAGCTTGGGGGTGCCAACTAATGAAAAACTGTTTTTT,CASSLGVPTNEKLFF,TRBJ1-4,NA,TRBV5-6,NA
TGCAGCCTTACGACAGTGAGCACAGATACGCAGTATTTT,CSLTTVSTDTQYF,TRBJ2-3,NA,TRBV29-1,NA
TGTGCCAGCAGCCGGGACAGCCTAGACATTCAGTACTTC,CASSRDSLDIQYF,TRBJ2-4,TRBD1,TRBV7-9,NA
TGTGCCAGCAGCCTAGAAGGGGGCTGGAAAAACATTCAGTACTTC,CASSLEGGWKNIQYF,TRBJ2-4,TRBD1,TRBV5-8,NA
TGTGCCAGCAGCGTAGGGTCCAGGGCTGGGGCCAACGTCCTGACTTTC,CASSVGSRAGANVLTF,TRBJ2-6,NA,TRBV9,NA
TGCGCCAGCAGCCAAGATCGGGGGACCGGGACAGGGGGCTACGAGCAGTACTTC,CASSQDRGTGTGGYEQYF,TRBJ2-7,TRBD1,TRBV4-3,NA
TGCGCCAGCAGCCAAGACTCAGATACCGGGGAGCTGTTTTTT,CASSQDSDTGELFF,TRBJ2-2,NA,TRBV4-3,NA
TGTGCCAGCAGCCTCGGGACTAGCGGTTACAATGAGCAGTTCTTC,CASSLGTSGYNEQFF,TRBJ2-1,TRBD2,TRBV7-3,NA
TGTGCCAGCAGTGAGGGGACGTCCGGAAACACCATATATTTT,CASSEGTSGNTIYF,TRBJ1-3,NA,TRBV25-1,once
TGTGCCAGCAGCTTTTTGGGGGGAAGCTCCTACAATGAGCAGTTCTTC,CASSFLGGSSYNEQFF,TRBJ2-1,NA,TRBV7-8,NA
TGTGCCAGCAGCGTAGGGCTCTCTGGAAACACCATATATTTT,CASSVGLSGNTIYF,TRBJ1-3,NA,TRBV9,NA
TGTGCCAGCACCGGGGGGCTGGGTCAGCCCCAGCATTTT,CASTGGLGQPQHF,TRBJ1-5,NA,TRBV27,NA
TGTGCCACCTCTGAAAAAAACATTCAGTACTTC,CATSEKNIQYF,TRBJ2-4,NA,TRBV15,NA
TGTGCCAGCAGAACGAGGACAGGGGATCTACCCGGGGAGCTGTTTTTT,CASRTRTGDLPGELFF,TRBJ2-2,TRBD1,TRBV11-2,NA
TGCAGCGTTGAATCGGGACTAGCGGACTACAATGAGCAGTTCTTC,CSVESGLADYNEQFF,TRBJ2-1,TRBD2,TRBV29-1,NA
TGTGCCAGCAGTTCCTTAGGGAGAGAGACCCAGTACTTC,CASSSLGRETQYF,TRBJ2-5,NA,TRBV28,NA
TGCGCCAGCAGTGAGTTCAGGGCCGATGAGCAGTTCTTC,CASSEFRADEQFF,TRBJ2-1,NA,TRBV10-1,NA
TGTGCCAGCAGCATGGTCCCCTCCTACGAGCAGTACTTC,CASSMVPSYEQYF,TRBJ2-7,NA,TRBV21-1,NA
TGTGCTAGTGGTTTCTGGGACACTGAAGCTTTCTTT,CASGFWDTEAFF,TRBJ1-1,NA,TRBV12-5,NA
TGTGCCAGTAAGGTAGCGGGTGTTGGCAATGAGCAGTTCTTC,CASKVAGVGNEQFF,TRBJ2-1,TRBD2,TRBV27,NA
TGTGCCAGCAGCCAAGACTCCCAGCCCGCCGATACGCAGTATTTT,CASSQDSQPADTQYF,TRBJ2-3,NA,TRBV14,NA
TGTGCCAGCAGCGTAGCTAACCTTAACACCGGGGAGCTGTTTTTT,CASSVANLNTGELFF,TRBJ2-2,NA,TRBV9,few
TGTGCCAGCAGTCTCCCGCCAGCGGGGTTATACAATGAGCAGTTCTTC,CASSLPPAGLYNEQFF,TRBJ2-1,TRBD2,TRBV27,NA
TGTGCCAGCAGCAAAGCGGGTTACTACGAGCAGTACTTC,CASSKAGYYEQYF,TRBJ2-7,NA,TRBV7-8,once
TGTGCCAGCAGCGTAGAGGGCGGGACAGGGGGCTTCCAAGAGACCCAGTACTTC,CASSVEGGTGGFQETQYF,TRBJ2-5,TRBD1,TRBV9,NA
TGCAGCGTCTGGGGGGGAGAAGAGACCCAGTACTTC,CSVWGGEETQYF,TRBJ2-5,TRBD2,TRBV29-1,once
TGCGCCAGCAGCTCGGACAGGGGGCTTTACGAGCAGTACTTC,CASSSDRGLYEQYF,TRBJ2-7,TRBD1,TRBV5-1,once
TGCGCCAGCAGTGAGGGGGGAGGTGAGCAGTTCTTC,CASSEGGGEQFF,TRBJ2-1,NA,TRBV10-1,NA
TGCAGCGCCCCGGATCACACTGAAGCTTTCTTT,CSAPDHTEAFF,TRBJ1-1,NA,TRBV29-1,few
TGTGCCATCAGGCGGACTAGCGGGATGGATACGCAGTATTTT,CAIRRTSGMDTQYF,TRBJ2-3,TRBD2,TRBV10-3,NA
TGTGCCAGTAGTATATTTTCGGCCCTCAATGAGCAGTTCTTC,CASSIFSALNEQFF,TRBJ2-1,NA,TRBV19,NA
TGTGCCAGCAGCGCGGGGGTCTCTTTCTACGAGCAGTACTTC,CASSAGVSFYEQYF,TRBJ2-7,TRBD2,TRBV14,once
TGTGCCAGCAGCACAAGGACTAGCGGTCCAGAACACGAGCAGTACTTC,CASSTRTSGPEHEQYF,TRBJ2-7,TRBD2,TRBV11-2,NA
TGTGCCAGCAGCTACCCGGGGAGGGGAGGATCTGGGGCCAACGTCCTGACTTTC,CASSYPGRGGSGANVLTF,TRBJ2-6,TRBD2,TRBV9,NA
TGTGCCAGCAGCTCCGACAGCTACGAGCAGTACTTC,CASSSDSYEQYF,TRBJ2-7,NA,TRBV5-4,once
TGCAGCGCCGGCGAGAGCAACACTGAAGCTTTCTTT,CSAGESNTEAFF,TRBJ1-1,NA,TRBV29-1,NA
TGTGCCAGCAGCTTAGGCGGAACTTACCAAGAGACCCAGTACTTC,CASSLGGTYQETQYF,TRBJ2-5,NA,TRBV7-3,NA
TGTGCCAGTAGTCCTGTTTGGACACTGCTCAATGAGCAGTTCTTC,CASSPVWTLLNEQFF,TRBJ2-1,NA,TRBV19,once
TGTGCCAGCAGTTTAACCATCCAAGGCACTGAAGCTTTCTTT,CASSLTIQGTEAFF,TRBJ1-1,NA,TRBV27,NA
TGTGCCAGCAGCTTAGTTGGGTCCTACGAGCAGTACTTC,CASSLVGSYEQYF,TRBJ2-7,NA,TRBV11-2,NA
TGTGCCAGCAGAGGACAGGGGGTCAATGAGCAGTTCTTC,CASRGQGVNEQFF,TRBJ2-1,TRBD1,TRBV6-1,NA
TGTGCCAGCAGCTTAGAGCAGGGAGGTCGTGATGAGCAGTTCTTC,CASSLEQGGRDEQFF,TRBJ2-1,NA,TRBV11-3,NA
TGTGCCAGCAGTCCCTTCGGGACTAGCGGCTACAATGAGCAGTTCTTC,CASSPFGTSGYNEQFF,TRBJ2-1,TRBD2,TRBV7-2,NA
TGTGCCAGTAGTATGACAGGGGGATGGACTGAAGCTTTCTTT,CASSMTGGWTEAFF,TRBJ1-1,TRBD1,TRBV19,NA
TGTGCCAGCAGCCCAGGGGCATCTGGAAACACCATATATTTT,CASSPGASGNTIYF,TRBJ1-3,NA,TRBV9,NA
TGCGCCAGCAGCCAAGGGGGGGTGGGGGACACTGAAGCTTTCTTT,CASSQGGVGDTEAFF,TRBJ1-1,NA,TRBV4-3,once
TGTGCCAGCAGTCCCAGACTAGCGGGGCACGGGGAGCTGTTTTTT,CASSPRLAGHGELFF,TRBJ2-2,TRBD2,TRBV27,NA
TGTGCCAGCAGTCACCTGGGGGGGAACACTGAAGCTTTCTTT,CASSHLGGNTEAFF,TRBJ1-1,NA,TRBV6-1,NA
TGTGCCAGCAGCGCGGGACCTAACACTGAAGCTTTCTTT,CASSAGPNTEAFF,TRBJ1-1,NA,TRBV9,NA
TGCAGCGTTCAGGGGGGGATCTTTGGCTACACCTTC,CSVQGGIFGYTF,TRBJ1-2,TRBD1,TRBV29-1,NA
TGTGCCAGTAGTATAGGGTGGGGGGGCGAGAACACTGAAGCTTTCTTT,CASSIGWGGENTEAFF,TRBJ1-1,NA,TRBV19,NA